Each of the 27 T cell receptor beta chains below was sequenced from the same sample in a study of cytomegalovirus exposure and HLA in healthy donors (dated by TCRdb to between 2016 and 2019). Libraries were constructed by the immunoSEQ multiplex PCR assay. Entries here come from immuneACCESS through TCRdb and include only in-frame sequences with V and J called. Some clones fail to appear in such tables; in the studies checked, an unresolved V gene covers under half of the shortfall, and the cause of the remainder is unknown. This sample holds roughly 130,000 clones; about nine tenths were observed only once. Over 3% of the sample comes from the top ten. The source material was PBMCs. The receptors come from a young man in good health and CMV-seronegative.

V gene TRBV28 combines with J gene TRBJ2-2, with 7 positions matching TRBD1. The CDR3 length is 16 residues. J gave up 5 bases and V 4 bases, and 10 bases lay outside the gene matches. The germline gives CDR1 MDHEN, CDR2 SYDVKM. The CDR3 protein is CASSSRDSQGTGELFF. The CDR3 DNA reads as TGTGCCAGCAGTTCCCGGGACAGCCAGGGAACCGGGGAGCTGTTTTTT.

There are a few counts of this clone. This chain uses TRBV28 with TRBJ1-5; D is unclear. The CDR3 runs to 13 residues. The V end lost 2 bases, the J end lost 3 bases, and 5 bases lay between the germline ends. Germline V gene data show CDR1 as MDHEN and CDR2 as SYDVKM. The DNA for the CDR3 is TGTGCCAGCAGTTTAGAGAACAATCAGCCCCAGCATTTT. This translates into CASSLENNQPQHF.

CDR3 sequence reads: CASSPTSGTYEQYF. In DNA, the CDR3 is TGTGCCAGCTCACCAACTAGCGGGACCTACGAGCAGTACTTC. The gene calls are TRBV18 and TRBJ2-7, with 10 bases that match TRBD2. The V gene end was trimmed by 2 bases and the J gene end by 2 bases; junction bases not matched to a gene: 0. There are 14 residues in the CDR3. Germline V gene sequence: CDR1 KGHSH, CDR2 LQKENI.

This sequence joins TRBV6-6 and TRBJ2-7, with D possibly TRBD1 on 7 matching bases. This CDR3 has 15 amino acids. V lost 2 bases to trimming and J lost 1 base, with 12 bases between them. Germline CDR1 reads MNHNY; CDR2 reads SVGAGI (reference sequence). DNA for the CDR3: TGTGCCAGCAGTTACGGGCAGGGGGGATCCTACGAGCAGTACTTC. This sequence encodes CASSYGQGGSYEQYF.

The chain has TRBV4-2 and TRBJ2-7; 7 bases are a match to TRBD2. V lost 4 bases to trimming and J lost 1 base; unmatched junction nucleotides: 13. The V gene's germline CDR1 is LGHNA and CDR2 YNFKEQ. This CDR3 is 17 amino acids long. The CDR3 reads CASSRGLVTQTSYEQYF. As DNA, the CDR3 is TGTGCCAGCAGCCGAGGACTAGTTACCCAGACTTCCTACGAGCAGTACTTC.

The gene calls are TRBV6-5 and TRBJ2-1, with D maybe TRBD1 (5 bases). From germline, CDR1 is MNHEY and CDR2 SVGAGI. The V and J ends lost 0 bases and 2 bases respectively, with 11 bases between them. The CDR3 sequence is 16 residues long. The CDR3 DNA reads TGTGCCAGCAGTTACTCGGGCAGCAGGGCCTACAATGAGCAGTTCTTC. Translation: CASSYSGSRAYNEQFF.

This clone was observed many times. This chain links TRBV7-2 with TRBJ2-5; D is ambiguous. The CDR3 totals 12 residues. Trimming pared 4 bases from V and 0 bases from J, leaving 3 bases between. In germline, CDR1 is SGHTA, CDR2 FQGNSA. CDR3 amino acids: CASSSYQETQYF. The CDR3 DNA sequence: TGTGCCAGCAGCTCGTACCAAGAGACCCAGTACTTC.

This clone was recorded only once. The CDR3 DNA is TGTGCCAGTAGTAACCGGGACAGGCAGCACTACGAGCAGTACTTC. It translates to CASSNRDRQHYEQYF. The V gene is TRBV19, the J gene TRBJ2-7; 8 bases agree with TRBD1. The CDR3 spans 15 residues. V shed 4 bases and J 3 bases; nucleotides not matched to a gene: 8. Germline V gives CDR1 LNHDA, CDR2 SQIVND (reference sequence).

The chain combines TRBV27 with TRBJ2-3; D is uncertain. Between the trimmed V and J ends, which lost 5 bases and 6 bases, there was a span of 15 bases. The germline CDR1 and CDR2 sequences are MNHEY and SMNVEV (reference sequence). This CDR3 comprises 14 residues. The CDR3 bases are TGTGCCAGCAGTACCCAGACAACCGCCGATACGCAGTATTTT. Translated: CASSTQTTADTQYF.

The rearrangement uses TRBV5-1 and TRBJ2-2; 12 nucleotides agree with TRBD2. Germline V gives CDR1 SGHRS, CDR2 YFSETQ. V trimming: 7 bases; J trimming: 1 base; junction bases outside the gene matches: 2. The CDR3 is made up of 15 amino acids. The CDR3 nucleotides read TGCGCCAGCGGACTAGCGGGGAGGAACACCGGGGAGCTGTTTTTT. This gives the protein CASGLAGRNTGELFF.

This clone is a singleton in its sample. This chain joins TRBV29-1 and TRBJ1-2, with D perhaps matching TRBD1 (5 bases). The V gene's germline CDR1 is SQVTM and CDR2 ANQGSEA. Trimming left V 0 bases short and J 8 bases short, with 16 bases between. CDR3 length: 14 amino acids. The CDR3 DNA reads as TGCAGCGTTGAAGATTGGGGCAGGGTAAGAGGCTACACCTTC. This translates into CSVEDWGRVRGYTF.

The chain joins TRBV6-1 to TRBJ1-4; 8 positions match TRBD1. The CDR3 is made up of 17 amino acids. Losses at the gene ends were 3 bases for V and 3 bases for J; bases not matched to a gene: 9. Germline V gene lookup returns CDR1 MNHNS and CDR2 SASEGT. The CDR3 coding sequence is TGTGCCAGCAGTGATGGCGTCAGGGGGCTTTCTAATGAAAAACTGTTTTTT. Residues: CASSDGVRGLSNEKLFF.

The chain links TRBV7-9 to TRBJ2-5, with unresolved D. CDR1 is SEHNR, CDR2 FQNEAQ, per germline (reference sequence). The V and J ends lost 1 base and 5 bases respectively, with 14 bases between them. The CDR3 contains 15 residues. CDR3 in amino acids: CASSLVLVAVETQYF. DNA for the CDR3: TGTGCCAGCAGCTTAGTATTGGTAGCCGTGGAGACCCAGTACTTC.

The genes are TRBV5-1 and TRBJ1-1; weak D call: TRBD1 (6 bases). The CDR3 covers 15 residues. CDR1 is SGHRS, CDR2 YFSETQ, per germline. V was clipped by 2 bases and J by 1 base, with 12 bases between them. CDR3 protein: CASSLGTLENTEAFF. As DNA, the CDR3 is TGCGCCAGCAGCTTAGGGACATTGGAGAACACTGAAGCTTTCTTT.

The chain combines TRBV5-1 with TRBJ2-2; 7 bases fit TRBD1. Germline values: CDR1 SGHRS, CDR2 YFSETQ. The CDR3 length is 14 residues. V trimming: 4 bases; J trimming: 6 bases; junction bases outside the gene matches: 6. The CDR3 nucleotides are TGCGCCAGCAGCAACTACGACAGGGCCGGGGAGCTGTTTTTT. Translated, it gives CASSNYDRAGELFF.

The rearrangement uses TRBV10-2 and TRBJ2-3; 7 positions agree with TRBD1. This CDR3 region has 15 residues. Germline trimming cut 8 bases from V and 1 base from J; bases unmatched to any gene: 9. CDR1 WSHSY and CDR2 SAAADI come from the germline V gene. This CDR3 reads CASFTGVGGTDTQYF. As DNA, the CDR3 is TGCGCCAGCTTCACAGGGGTCGGGGGCACAGATACGCAGTATTTT.

CDR3 loop: CASSRGTGIQPQHF. In DNA form, the CDR3 reads TGTGCCAGCAGCCGAGGGACAGGGATTCAGCCCCAGCATTTT. The V call is TRBV7-9, the J call TRBJ1-5; 9 bases line up with TRBD1. The ends lost 5 bases at V and 6 bases at J; junction bases unmatched: 5. Germline-derived CDR1 and CDR2 are SEHNR and FQNEAQ (reference sequence). This CDR3 contains 14 residues. The full variable domain, in which reference TRBV7-9 and TRBJ1-5 provide the parts outside the CDR3, is DTGVSQNPRHKITKRGQNVTFRCDPISEHNRLYWYRQTLGQGPEFLTYFQNEAQLEKSRLLSDRFSAERPKGSFSTLEIQRTEQGDSAMYLCASSRGTGIQPQHFGDGTRLSIL.

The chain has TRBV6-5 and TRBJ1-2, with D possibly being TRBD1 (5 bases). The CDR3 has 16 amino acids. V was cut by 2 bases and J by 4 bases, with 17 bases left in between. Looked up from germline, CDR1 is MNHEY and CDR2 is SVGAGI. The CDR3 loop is CASSYNLRRGTYGYTF. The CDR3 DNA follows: TGTGCCAGCAGTTACAACCTTCGACGGGGGACCTATGGCTACACCTTC.

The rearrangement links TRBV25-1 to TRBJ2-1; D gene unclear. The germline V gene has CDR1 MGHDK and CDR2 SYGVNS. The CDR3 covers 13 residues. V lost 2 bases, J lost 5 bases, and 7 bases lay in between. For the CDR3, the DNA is TGTGCCAGCAGTGAACTCAGAAACAATGAGCAGTTCTTC. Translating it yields CASSELRNNEQFF.

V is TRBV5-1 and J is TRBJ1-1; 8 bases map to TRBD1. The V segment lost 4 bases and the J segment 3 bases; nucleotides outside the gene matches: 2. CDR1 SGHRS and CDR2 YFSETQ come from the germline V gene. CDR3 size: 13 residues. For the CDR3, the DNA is TGCGCCAGCAGCAACAGGGGGGACACTGAAGCTTTCTTT. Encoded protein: CASSNRGDTEAFF.

As DNA, the CDR3 is TGTGCCAGCAGCTTCCGAGGATATAATGAAAAACTGTTTTTT. This translates into CASSFRGYNEKLFF. The chain combines TRBV7-2 with TRBJ1-4; D ambiguous. CDR3 length: 14 amino acids. V was pared by 3 bases and J by 4 bases, with 9 bases between. Germline V gives CDR1 SGHTA, CDR2 FQGNSA. Based on the CDR3 plus reference TRBV7-2 and TRBJ1-4, the full variable domain is GAGVSQSPSNKVTEKGKDVELRCDPISGHTALYWYRQSLGQGLEFLIYFQGNSAPDKSGLPSDRFSAERTGGSVSTLTIQRTQQEDSAVYLCASSFRGYNEKLFFGSGTQLSVL.

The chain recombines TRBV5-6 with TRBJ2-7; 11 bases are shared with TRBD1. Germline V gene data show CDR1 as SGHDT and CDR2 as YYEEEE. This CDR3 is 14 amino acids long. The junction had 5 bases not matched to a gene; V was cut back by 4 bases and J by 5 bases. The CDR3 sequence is CASSEGQGAHEQYF. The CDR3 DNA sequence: TGTGCCAGCAGCGAAGGACAGGGGGCCCACGAGCAGTACTTC.

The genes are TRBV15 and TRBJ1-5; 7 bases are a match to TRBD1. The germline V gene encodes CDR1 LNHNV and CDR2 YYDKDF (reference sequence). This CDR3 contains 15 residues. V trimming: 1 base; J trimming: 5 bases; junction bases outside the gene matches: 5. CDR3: CATSRGDSRDQPQHF. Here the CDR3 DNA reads TGTGCCACCAGCAGAGGGGACAGTCGAGATCAGCCCCAGCATTTT.

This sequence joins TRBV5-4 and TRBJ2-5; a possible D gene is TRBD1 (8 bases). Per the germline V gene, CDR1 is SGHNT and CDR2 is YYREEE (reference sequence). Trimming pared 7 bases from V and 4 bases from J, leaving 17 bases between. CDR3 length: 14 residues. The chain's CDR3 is CASADTGGVETQYF. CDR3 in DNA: TGTGCCAGCGCAGACACAGGGGGGGTAGAGACCCAGTACTTC.

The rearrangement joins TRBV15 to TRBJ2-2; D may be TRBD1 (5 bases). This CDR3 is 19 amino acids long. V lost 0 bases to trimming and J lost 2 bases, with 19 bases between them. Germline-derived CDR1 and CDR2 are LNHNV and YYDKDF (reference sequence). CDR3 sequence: CATSRDRLRQYPNTGELFF. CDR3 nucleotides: TGTGCCACCAGCAGAGATAGGTTGAGACAGTATCCTAACACCGGGGAGCTGTTTTTT.

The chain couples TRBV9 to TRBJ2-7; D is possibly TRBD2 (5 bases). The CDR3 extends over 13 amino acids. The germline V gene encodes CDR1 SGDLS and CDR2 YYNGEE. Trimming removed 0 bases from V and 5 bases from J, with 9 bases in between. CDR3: CASSVGEYNEQYF. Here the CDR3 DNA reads TGTGCCAGCAGCGTAGGGGAGTACAACGAGCAGTACTTC.

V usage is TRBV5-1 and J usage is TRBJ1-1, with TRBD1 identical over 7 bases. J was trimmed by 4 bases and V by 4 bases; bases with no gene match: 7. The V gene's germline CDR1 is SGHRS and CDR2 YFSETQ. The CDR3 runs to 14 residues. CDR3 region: CASSLDRVGTEAFF. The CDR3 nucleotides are TGCGCCAGCAGCCTCGACAGGGTGGGCACTGAAGCTTTCTTT.